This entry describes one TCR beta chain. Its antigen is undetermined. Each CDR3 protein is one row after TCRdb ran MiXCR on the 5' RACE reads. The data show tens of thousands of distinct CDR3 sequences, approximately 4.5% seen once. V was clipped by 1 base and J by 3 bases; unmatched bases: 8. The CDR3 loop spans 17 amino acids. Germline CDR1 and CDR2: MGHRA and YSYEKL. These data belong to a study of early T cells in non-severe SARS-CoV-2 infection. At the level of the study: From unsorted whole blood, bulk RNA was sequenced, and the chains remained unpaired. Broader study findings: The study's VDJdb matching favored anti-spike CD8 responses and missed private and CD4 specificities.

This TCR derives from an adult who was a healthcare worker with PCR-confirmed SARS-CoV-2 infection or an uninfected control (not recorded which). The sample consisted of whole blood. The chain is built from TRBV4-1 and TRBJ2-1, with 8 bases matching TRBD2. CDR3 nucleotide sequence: TGCGCCAGCAGCCAAGTAGCGGGGATCGACCTCTACAATGAGCAGTTCTTC. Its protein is CASSQVAGIDLYNEQFF.